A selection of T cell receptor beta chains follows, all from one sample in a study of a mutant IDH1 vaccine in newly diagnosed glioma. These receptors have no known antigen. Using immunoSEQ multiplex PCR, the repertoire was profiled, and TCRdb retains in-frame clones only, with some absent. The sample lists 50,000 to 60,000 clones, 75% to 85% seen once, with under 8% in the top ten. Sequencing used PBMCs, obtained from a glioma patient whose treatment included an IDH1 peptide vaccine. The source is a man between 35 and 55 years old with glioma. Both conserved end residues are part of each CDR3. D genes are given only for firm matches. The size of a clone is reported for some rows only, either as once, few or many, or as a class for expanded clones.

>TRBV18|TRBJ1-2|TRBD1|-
TGTGCCAGCTCACGGGGACAGGCCCCCGGGGGCTACACCTTC
CASSRGQAPGGYTF
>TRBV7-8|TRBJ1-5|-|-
TGTGCCAGCAGCTTAGGGGAATATAGCAATCAGCCCCAGCATTTT
CASSLGEYSNQPQHF
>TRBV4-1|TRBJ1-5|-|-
TGCGCCAGCAGCCAAGAACGGACGGACAATCAGCCCCAGCATTTT
CASSQERTDNQPQHF
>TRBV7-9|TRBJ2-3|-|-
TGTGCCAGCAGCCCCGGTACAGATACGCAGTATTTT
CASSPGTDTQYF
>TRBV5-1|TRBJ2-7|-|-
TGCGCCAGCAGCTCGGTCCCCCAGACCTACGAGCAGTACTTC
CASSSVPQTYEQYF
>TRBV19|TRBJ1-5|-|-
TGTGCCAGTAGTCTCCGGGGGGGGCATCAGCCCCAGCATTTT
CASSLRGGHQPQHF
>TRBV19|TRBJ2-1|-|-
TGTGCCAGTAGTCTACTCAATGAGCAGTTCTTC
CASSLLNEQFF
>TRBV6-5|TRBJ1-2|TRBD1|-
TGTGCCAGCAGGAGACAGGGCCGTGGCTACACCTTC
CASRRQGRGYTF
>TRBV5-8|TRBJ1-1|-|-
TGTGCCAGCAGCCCCCCGGTACAGCGGTCCACTGAAGCTTTCTTT
CASSPPVQRSTEAFF
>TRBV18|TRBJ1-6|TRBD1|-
TGTGCCAGCTCACCGTATGGACAGGGATTATATAATTCACCCCTCCACTTT
CASSPYGQGLYNSPLHF
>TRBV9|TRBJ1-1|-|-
TGTGCCAGCAGCTCTCACGGGGGCACTGAAGCTTTCTTT
CASSSHGGTEAFF
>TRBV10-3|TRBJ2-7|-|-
TGTGCCATCAGTGAGACCAGTACCTACGAGCAGTACTTC
CAISETSTYEQYF
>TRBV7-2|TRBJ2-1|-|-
TGTGCCAGCAGCCCGATTGAGGGGACTGGCCGCCATGAGCAGTTCTTC
CASSPIEGTGRHEQFF
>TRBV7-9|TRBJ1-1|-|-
TGTGCCAGCAGCCTGGACTTAAGGGCGAGGGAAGCTTTCTTT
CASSLDLRAREAFF
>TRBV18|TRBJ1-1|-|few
TGTGCCAGCTCGGCGACAACTAACACTGAAGCTTTCTTT
CASSATTNTEAFF
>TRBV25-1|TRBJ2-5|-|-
TGTGCCAGCAGTGAATATGTGGGCCAAGAGACCCAGTACTTC
CASSEYVGQETQYF
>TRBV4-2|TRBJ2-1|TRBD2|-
TGTGCCAGCAGCCTGACTAGCGGGGGGGCGCCCTACAATGAGCAGTTCTTC
CASSLTSGGAPYNEQFF
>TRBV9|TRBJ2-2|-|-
TGTGCCAGCAGCGTAGCTCATAGGGGGGAATACTCCGGGGAGCTGTTTTTT
CASSVAHRGEYSGELFF
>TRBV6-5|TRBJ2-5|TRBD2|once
TGTGCCAGCAGTTACTCGATCGGTCGGCGGGGGGGGACCCAGTACTTC
CASSYSIGRRGGTQYF
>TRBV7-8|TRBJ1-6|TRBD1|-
TGTGCCAGCAGCCCCCAGAACAGGGGTAATTCACCCCTCCACTTT
CASSPQNRGNSPLHF
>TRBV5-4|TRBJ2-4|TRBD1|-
TGTGCCAGCAGCTTGACAGGGGCCCTCGACTTAGCCAAAAACATTCAGTACTTC
CASSLTGALDLAKNIQYF
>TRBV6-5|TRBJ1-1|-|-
TGTGCCAGCAGTTATTCACCCCAGGGGTCTGAAGCTTTCTTT
CASSYSPQGSEAFF
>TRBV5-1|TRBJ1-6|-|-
TGCGCCAGTACAACCGAGAGCTCCTATAATTCACCCCTCCACTTT
CASTTESSYNSPLHF
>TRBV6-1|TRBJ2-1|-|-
TGTGCCAGCAGTGAAATAGGACAACTCTACAATGAGCAGTTCTTC
CASSEIGQLYNEQFF
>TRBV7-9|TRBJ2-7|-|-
TGTGCCAGCAGCCACGGACAGATTAAGCAGTACTTC
CASSHGQIKQYF
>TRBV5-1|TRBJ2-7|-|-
TGCGCCAGCAGCTTGTCACAGGAATCCTACGAGCAGTACTTC
CASSLSQESYEQYF
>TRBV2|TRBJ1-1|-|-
TGTGCCAGCAGCTGGATGAACACTGAAGCTTTCTTT
CASSWMNTEAFF
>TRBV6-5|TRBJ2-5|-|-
TGTGCCAGCAGTTACTCTATAATATTGGGGAGTACGGCCCAGTACTTC
CASSYSIILGSTAQYF
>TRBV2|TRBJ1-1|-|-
TGTGCCAGCAGTGTCGAGGGGACACTCGGAGGGAACACTGAAGCTTTCTTT
CASSVEGTLGGNTEAFF
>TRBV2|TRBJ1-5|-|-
TGTGCCAGCAGTGTAGCGCAGGTCAGCAATCAGCCCCAGCATTTT
CASSVAQVSNQPQHF
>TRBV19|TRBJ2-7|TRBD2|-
TGTGCCAGTAGGGGAGTGACTAGCGGGGCCTACGAGCAGTACTTC
CASRGVTSGAYEQYF
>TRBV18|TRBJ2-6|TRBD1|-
TGTGCCAGCTCAAGAGGACAGGCCCACTCTGGGGCCAACGTCCTGACTTTC
CASSRGQAHSGANVLTF
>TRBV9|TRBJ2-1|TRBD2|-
TGTGCCAGCAGCCTAAGTAGTGCGGGGGCCTACAATGAGCAGTTCTTC
CASSLSSAGAYNEQFF
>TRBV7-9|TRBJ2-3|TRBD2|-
TGTGCCACAGCCCCCGGGGGGGTTGCAGATACGCAGTATTTT
CATAPGGVADTQYF
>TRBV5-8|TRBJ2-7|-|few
TGTGCCAGCAGCTTGGACAGCTCCGAGCAGTACTTC
CASSLDSSEQYF
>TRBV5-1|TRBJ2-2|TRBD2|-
TGCGCCAGCAGCCCCTGGGGAGGGTTGAATACCGGGGAGCTGTTTTTT
CASSPWGGLNTGELFF
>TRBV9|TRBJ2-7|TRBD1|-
TGTGCCAGCAGCGGCGCAGGGGGCCCCTACGAGCAGTACTTC
CASSGAGGPYEQYF
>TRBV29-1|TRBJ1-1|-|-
TGCAGCGTTCTAGCGGCTAATGAAGTGGAAGCTTTCTTT
CSVLAANEVEAFF
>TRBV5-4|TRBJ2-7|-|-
TGTGCCAGCAGGAAGACAGGTACCTACGAGCAGTACTTC
CASRKTGTYEQYF
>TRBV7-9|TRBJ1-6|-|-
TGTGCCAGCAGTACTGGGGCAGGTTCACCCCTCCACTTT
CASSTGAGSPLHF
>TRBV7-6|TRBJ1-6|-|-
TGTGCCAGCAGCTCGGACATTACTAATTCACCCCTCCACTTT
CASSSDITNSPLHF
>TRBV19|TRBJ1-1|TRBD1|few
TGTGCCAGTAGTACTAGACAGGGAGTAGGTGAAGCTTTCTTT
CASSTRQGVGEAFF
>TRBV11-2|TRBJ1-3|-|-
TGTGCCAGCAGCTTAGGGAGTGGATCGGGAAACACCATATATTTT
CASSLGSGSGNTIYF
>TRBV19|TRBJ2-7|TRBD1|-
TGTGCCAGTAGTGCTACCGGGACAGGGCAGTACGAGCAGTACTTC
CASSATGTGQYEQYF
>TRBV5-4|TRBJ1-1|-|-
TGTGCCAGCACCCCAATAGGAGGTTTCATGAACACTGAAGCTTTCTTT
CASTPIGGFMNTEAFF
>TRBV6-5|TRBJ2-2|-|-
TGTGCCAGCAGTTACTGGCAAACGAACACCGGGGAGCTGTTTTTT
CASSYWQTNTGELFF